This T cell receptor beta chain was captured by sequencing in a study of blood T cell repertoires in COVID-19. The wider study: COVID-19 samples, acute and convalescent, were from the United States, Italy and Spain.

Sequencing used immunoSEQ multiplex PCR; TCRdb keeps in-frame clones, though not all of them. The sample has under 200,000 clones, about 83% seen once. This CDR3 contains 14 residues. The V and J ends lost 3 bases and 7 bases, in that order; junction bases with no gene match: 8. CDR1 SGHRS and CDR2 YFSETQ come from the germline V gene. What was sequenced was peripheral blood. The clonotype comes from a man between 60 and 75 years old with acute or convalescent COVID-19. This sequence joins TRBV5-1 and TRBJ2-7, with 9 bases fitting TRBD1. CDR3: CASSWRTGAPEQYF. CDR3 DNA: TGCGCCAGCAGCTGGAGGACAGGGGCCCCTGAGCAGTACTTC. The whole variable domain, remainder taken from reference TRBV5-1 and TRBJ2-7, is KAGVTQTPRYLIKTRGQQVTLSCSPISGHRSVSWYQQTPGQGLQFLFEYFSETQRNKGNFPGRFSGRQFSNSRSEMNVSTLELGDSALYLCASSWRTGAPEQYFGPGTRLTVT.